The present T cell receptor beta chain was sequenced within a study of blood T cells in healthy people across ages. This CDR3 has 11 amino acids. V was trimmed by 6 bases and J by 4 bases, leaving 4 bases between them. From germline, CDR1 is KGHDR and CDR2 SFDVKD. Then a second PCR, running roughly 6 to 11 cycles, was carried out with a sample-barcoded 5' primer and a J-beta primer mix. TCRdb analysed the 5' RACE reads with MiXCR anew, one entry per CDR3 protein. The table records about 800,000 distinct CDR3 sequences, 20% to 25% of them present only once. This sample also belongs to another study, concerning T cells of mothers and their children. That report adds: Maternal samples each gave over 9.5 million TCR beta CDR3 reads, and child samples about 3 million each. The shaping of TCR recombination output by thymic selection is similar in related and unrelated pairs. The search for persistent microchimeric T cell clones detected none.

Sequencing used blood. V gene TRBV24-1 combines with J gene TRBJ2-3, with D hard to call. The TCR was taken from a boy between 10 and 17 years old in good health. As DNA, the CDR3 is TGTGCCACCAGTTGGGCAGATACGCAGTATTTT. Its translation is CATSWADTQYF.